In its sample, the clone carrying this T cell receptor beta chain was seen a few times. What it binds is unknown. The CDR3 covers 16 residues. V dropped 4 bases and J dropped 1; count of bases not matched to a gene: 6. Per the germline V gene, CDR1 is SGHRS and CDR2 is YFSETQ. Stated time point: neoterminal ileum biopsy at postoperative endoscopy, about 6 months after surgery. Eligibility required adulthood, ileal or ileocolonic Crohn's disease and indicated ileocolonic resection. TCRdb keeps only in-frame clones here, not all; method: immunoSEQ multiplex PCR. In the table there are 13,000 or so clones, about 82% of which are singletons. This sample is part of a study of T cell repertoires in ileal Crohn's disease. Broader study findings: Endoscopic recurrence occurred in every patient whose clonality exceeded 26.8%. Mucosal expansions were suggested to be mainly CD8 T cells.

The V gene is TRBV5-1, the J gene TRBJ2-1, with 9 nucleotides matching TRBD2. This TCR came from an adult with Crohn's disease. What was sequenced was ileal tissue. CDR3 coding DNA: TGCGCCAGCAGCCTTCCGGCGGGAGGGTCCTACAATGAGCAGTTCTTC. Residues: CASSLPAGGSYNEQFF.